This is a list of T cell receptor beta chains from one sample in a study of post-analysis software for immune sequencing data. One entry per CDR3 protein results from TCRdb running MiXCR on the PCR reads. This table holds hundreds of thousands of distinct CDR3 sequences, about 32% found once. The sequencing input was blood. These receptors all come from a girl aged 10-17 years with multiple sclerosis. The CDR3 runs from the conserved cysteine through the conserved F or W.

v_call | cdr3_aa
TRBV15 | CATGGRSSTDTQYF
TRBV20-1 | CSAREDSYEQYF
TRBV10-2 | CASSDPGLAGVGYEQYF
TRBV18 | CASSPTQGGLAETQYF
TRBV7-9 | CASSSRSSTGGRGEQYF
TRBV25-1 | CASSEYRREAPTGYTF
TRBV5-1 | CASRSAPGELFF
TRBV6-1 | CASSGRGGRADTQYF
TRBV10-3 | CAISETAATNEKLFF
TRBV12-3/TRBV12-4 | CASSNNFQPQHF
TRBV20-1 | CSAPRGRETGETQYF
TRBV4-2 | CASSQAGNDQPQHF
TRBV20-1 | CSAITGTSGREYQEAQYF
TRBV7-9 | CASSLEGNGNTIYF
TRBV25-1 | CASSEWRDNEQYF
TRBV3-1 | CASSRQSTGYGYTF
TRBV7-9 | CASSYRTGLNYGYTF
TRBV2 | CASSTRTETQFF
TRBV5-1 | CASSLGSAGYGYTF
TRBV28 | CASSLSVAGVNEQFF
TRBV28 | CASAGWGPSRADTQYF
TRBV11-2 | CASSDSGLQEQFF
TRBV4-1 | CASSTGRGAYEQYF
TRBV6-2/TRBV6-3 | CASSYSSQRARSYNEQFF
TRBV5-6 | CASSLAIRANTEAFF
TRBV6-6 | CASSETGGYGYTF
TRBV11-2 | CASSDPWNLGDIAHEQYF
TRBV21-1 | CASSKVFGGYTF
TRBV11-2 | CASSREWGSTEAFF
TRBV10-2 | CASSGGSYEQYF
TRBV20-1 | CSARDLGYPNSPLHF
TRBV5-1 | CASSPMVGPANYNEQFF
TRBV6-6 | CASSYSSAASGYEQYF
TRBV29-1 | CSVGRGSEKLFF
TRBV6-5 | CASSERRGAEYF
TRBV11-3 | CAGGRNSNQPQHF
TRBV6-5 | CASSPGTSPYNEQFF
TRBV12-3/TRBV12-4 | CASSFRRGEETQYF
TRBV5-1 | CASSLGRGMDTEAFF
TRBV28 | CASNRGLVPEAFF
TRBV7-2 | CASSFWGTEAFF
TRBV4-3 | CASSQTGQTNYGYTF
TRBV7-2 | CASSSVAGGLDEQYF
TRBV10-3 | CAISDLRDAYYEQYF
TRBV19 | CASSILETGGNEQFF
TRBV6-1 | CASSPGLPAGSQETQYF
TRBV7-8 | CASSLAGPFTGSKLFF
TRBV20-1 | CSASDNGNEQFF
TRBV5-1 | CASSLRGQQDGYTF
TRBV6-1 | CASSPGTGWEQLRRQYF
TRBV29-1 | CSGRDRESYEQYF
TRBV5-1 | CASSFDSDQSQHF